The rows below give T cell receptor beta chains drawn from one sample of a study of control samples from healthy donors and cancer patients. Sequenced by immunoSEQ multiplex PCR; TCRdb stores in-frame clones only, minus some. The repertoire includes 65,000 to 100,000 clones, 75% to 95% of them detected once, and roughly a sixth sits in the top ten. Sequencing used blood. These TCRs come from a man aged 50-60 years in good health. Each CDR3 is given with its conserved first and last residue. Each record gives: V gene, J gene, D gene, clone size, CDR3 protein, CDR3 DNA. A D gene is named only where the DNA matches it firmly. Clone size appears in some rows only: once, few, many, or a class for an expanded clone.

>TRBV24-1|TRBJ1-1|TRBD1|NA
CATSQTGETEAFF
TGTGCCACCAGCCAAACAGGGGAGACTGAAGCTTTCTTT
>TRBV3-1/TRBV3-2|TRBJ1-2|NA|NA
CASSPGQFNYGYTF
TGTGCCAGCAGCCCTGGACAGTTTAACTATGGCTACACCTTC
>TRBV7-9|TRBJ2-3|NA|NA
CASSSPREDTQYF
TGTGCCAGCAGTTCCCCAAGGGAAGATACGCAGTATTTT
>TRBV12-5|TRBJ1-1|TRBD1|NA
CASGRRQGGGTEAFF
TGTGCTAGTGGCCGGAGACAGGGGGGGGGCACTGAAGCTTTCTTT
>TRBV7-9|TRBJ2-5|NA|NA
CASSSDLRLIQETQYF
TGTGCCAGCAGCTCAGACTTACGACTGATCCAAGAGACCCAGTACTTC
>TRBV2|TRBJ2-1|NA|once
CARKRQGRQFF
TGTGCCAGAAAAAGGCAGGGAAGGCAGTTCTTC
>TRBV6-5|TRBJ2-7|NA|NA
CASRREFGEQYF
TGTGCCTCTCGAAGGGAATTTGGGGAGCAGTACTTC
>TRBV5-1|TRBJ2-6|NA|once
CASSLGQNSGANVLTF
TGCGCCAGCAGCTTGGGACAGAACTCTGGGGCCAACGTCCTGACTTTC
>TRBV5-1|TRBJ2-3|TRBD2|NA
CASAWGGGGTDTQYF
TGCGCCAGCGCATGGGGGGGTGGAGGCACAGATACGCAGTATTTT
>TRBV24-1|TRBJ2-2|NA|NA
CATSERTLNAGELFF
TGTGCCACCAGTGAGAGGACATTGAACGCCGGGGAGCTGTTTTTT
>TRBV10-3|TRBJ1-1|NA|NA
CAITRGGNTEAFF
TGTGCCATCACCCGAGGGGGGAACACTGAAGCTTTCTTT
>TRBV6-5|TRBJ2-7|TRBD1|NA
CASTSRQGPYEQYF
TGTGCCAGCACCTCACGACAGGGACCCTACGAGCAGTACTTC
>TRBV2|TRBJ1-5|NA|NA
CASSPQAAYQPQHF
TGTGCCAGCAGCCCCCAGGCCGCCTATCAGCCCCAGCATTTT
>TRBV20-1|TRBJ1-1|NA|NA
CSAPRDTEAFF
TGCAGTGCGCCCAGGGACACTGAAGCTTTCTTT
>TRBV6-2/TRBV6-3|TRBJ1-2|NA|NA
CASSYHYGYTF
TGTGCCAGCAGTTACCACTATGGCTACACCTTC
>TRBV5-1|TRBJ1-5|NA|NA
CASSLSSGDHNQPQHF
TGCGCCAGCAGCTTGTCATCGGGGGATCACAATCAGCCCCAGCATTTT
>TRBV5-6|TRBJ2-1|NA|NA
CASSLQGGYNEQFF
TGTGCCAGCAGCTTGCAGGGGGGATACAATGAGCAGTTCTTC
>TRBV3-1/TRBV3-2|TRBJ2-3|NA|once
CASTRGVADTQYF
TGTGCCAGCACCCGGGGCGTCGCAGATACGCAGTATTTT
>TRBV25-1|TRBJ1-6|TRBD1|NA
CASRGTGTGVISSPLHF
TGTGCCAGCAGGGGGACCGGGACAGGGGTAATCAGTTCACCCCTCCACTTT
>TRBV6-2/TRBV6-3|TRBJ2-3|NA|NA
CASSYQGWGTQYF
TGTGCCAGCAGTTATCAGGGCTGGGGTACGCAGTATTTT
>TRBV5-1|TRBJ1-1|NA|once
CASSLAASGGTEAFF
TGCGCCAGCAGCTTGGCCGCCAGCGGAGGCACTGAAGCTTTCTTT
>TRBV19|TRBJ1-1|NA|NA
CASSQTENTEAFF
TGTGCCAGTAGTCAGACAGAGAACACTGAAGCTTTCTTT
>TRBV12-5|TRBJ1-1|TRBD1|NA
CASGSDRGRVTEAFF
TGTGCTAGTGGTTCGGACAGGGGGCGCGTCACTGAAGCTTTCTTT
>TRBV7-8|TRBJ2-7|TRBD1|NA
CASIGTGGYEQYF
TGTGCCAGCATTGGGACAGGCGGCTACGAGCAGTACTTC
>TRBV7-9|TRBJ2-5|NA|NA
CASSLDEAAGQYF
TGTGCCAGCAGCTTAGACGAGGCCGCGGGGCAGTACTTC
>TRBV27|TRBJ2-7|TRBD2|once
CASSFRGGGVTHYEQYF
TGTGCCAGCAGTTTTCGGGGGGGCGGGGTCACCCATTACGAGCAGTACTTC
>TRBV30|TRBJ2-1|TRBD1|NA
CAWSGQVPWVQFF
TGTGCCTGGTCCGGACAGGTACCGTGGGTGCAGTTCTTC
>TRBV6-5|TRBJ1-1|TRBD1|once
CASSRDRGSEAFF
TGTGCCAGCAGCCGGGACAGGGGAAGTGAAGCTTTCTTT
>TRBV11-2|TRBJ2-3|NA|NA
CASSLDRNTQYF
TGTGCCAGCAGCTTAGATAGGAATACGCAGTATTTT
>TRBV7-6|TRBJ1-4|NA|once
CASSLGGAYRGNEKLFF
TGTGCCAGCAGCTTAGGGGGAGCATACCGGGGTAATGAAAAACTGTTTTTT
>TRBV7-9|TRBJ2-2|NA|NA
CASSPPQKGYSGELFF
TGTGCCAGCAGCCCACCCCAAAAGGGGTACAGCGGGGAGCTGTTTTTT
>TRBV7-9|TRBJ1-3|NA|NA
CASSRGPFSGNTIYF
TGTGCCAGCAGCCGGGGGCCCTTCTCTGGAAACACCATATATTTT
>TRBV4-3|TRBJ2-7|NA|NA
CASSQHRAYEQYF
TGCGCCAGCAGCCAACATAGGGCGTACGAGCAGTACTTC
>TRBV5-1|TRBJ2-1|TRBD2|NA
CASSLELAGGGNEQFF
TGCGCCAGCAGCTTAGAACTAGCGGGGGGAGGCAATGAGCAGTTCTTC
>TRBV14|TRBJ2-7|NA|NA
CASSQDQIYEQYF
TGTGCCAGCAGCCAAGACCAGATCTACGAGCAGTACTTC
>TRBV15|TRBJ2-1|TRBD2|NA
CATSRDKDMASGGNEQFF
TGTGCCACCAGCAGAGATAAGGATATGGCTAGCGGGGGGAATGAGCAGTTCTTC
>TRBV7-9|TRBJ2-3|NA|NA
CASSKVSVTQYF
TGTGCCAGCAGCAAAGTTAGTGTTACGCAGTATTTT
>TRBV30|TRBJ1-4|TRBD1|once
CACYGTGSEKLFF
TGTGCCTGCTACGGGACAGGGAGTGAAAAACTGTTTTTT
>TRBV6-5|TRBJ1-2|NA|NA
CASSSTVDGYTF
TGTGCCAGCAGCTCGACCGTTGATGGCTACACCTTC
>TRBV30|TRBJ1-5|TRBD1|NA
CAWSVQGGQPQHF
TGTGCCTGGAGTGTACAAGGGGGCCAGCCCCAGCATTTT
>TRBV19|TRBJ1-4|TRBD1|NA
CASSIAGQGVLFF
TGTGCCAGTAGTATAGCCGGACAGGGGGTTCTGTTTTTT
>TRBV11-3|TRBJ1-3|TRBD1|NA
CASSFGGQGTGNTIYF
TGTGCCAGCAGCTTCGGGGGACAGGGGACAGGAAACACCATATATTTT
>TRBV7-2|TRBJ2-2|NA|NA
CASSFGQTGELFF
TGTGCCAGCAGCTTTGGGCAAACCGGGGAGCTGTTTTTT
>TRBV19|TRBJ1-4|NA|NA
CASSVAYATNEKLFF
TGTGCCAGTAGTGTCGCCTATGCAACTAATGAAAAACTGTTTTTT
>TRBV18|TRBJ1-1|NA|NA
CASSTGTRTEAFF
TGTGCCAGCTCAACAGGGACTCGGACTGAAGCTTTCTTT
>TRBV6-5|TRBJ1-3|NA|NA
CASTESSGNTIYF
TGTGCCAGCACAGAGAGCTCTGGAAACACCATATATTTT
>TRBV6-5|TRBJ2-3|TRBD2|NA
CASSYHTSGTDTQYF
TGTGCCAGCAGTTACCATACTAGCGGCACAGATACGCAGTATTTT
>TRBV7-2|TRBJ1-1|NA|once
CASSLEGWTEAFF
TGTGCCAGCAGCTTAGAGGGATGGACTGAAGCTTTCTTT
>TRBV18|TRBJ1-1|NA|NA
CASSPGTGPNTEAFF
TGTGCCAGCTCACCAGGAACAGGGCCGAACACTGAAGCTTTCTTT
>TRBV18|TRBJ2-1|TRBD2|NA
CASSPPTSGGYNEQFF
TGTGCCAGCTCACCACCGACTAGCGGGGGATACAATGAGCAGTTCTTC
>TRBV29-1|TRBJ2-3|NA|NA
CSAGLWYF
TGCAGCGCTGGCTTATGGTATTTT
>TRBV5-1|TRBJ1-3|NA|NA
CASSEAVSGNTIYF
TGCGCCTCCTCCGAGGCGGTCTCTGGAAACACCATATATTTT
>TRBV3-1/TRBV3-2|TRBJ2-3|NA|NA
CASSQGGAEADTQYF
TGTGCCAGCAGCCAAGGCGGGGCCGAGGCAGATACGCAGTATTTT
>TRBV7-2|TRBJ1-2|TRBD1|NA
CASSTYRGDYGYTF
TGTGCCAGCAGCACTTACAGGGGCGACTATGGCTACACCTTC
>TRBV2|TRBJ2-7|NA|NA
CASSFDRAYEQYF
TGTGCCAGCAGTTTTGACAGAGCCTACGAGCAGTACTTC
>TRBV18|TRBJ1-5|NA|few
CASSPLGPAGSQGQPQHF
TGTGCCAGCTCACCACTCGGTCCGGCAGGGTCACAGGGACAGCCCCAGCATTTT